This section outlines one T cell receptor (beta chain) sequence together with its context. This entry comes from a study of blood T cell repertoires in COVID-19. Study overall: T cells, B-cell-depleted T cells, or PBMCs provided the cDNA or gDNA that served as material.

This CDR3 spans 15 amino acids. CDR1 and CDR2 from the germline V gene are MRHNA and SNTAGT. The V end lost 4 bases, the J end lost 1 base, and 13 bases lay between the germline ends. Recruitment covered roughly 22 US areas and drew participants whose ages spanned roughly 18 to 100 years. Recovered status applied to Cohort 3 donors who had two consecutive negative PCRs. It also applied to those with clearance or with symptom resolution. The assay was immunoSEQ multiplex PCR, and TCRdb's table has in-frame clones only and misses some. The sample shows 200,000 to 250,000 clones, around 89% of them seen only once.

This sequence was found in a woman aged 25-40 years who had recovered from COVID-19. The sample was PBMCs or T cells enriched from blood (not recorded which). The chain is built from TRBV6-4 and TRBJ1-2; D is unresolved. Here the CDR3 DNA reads TGTGCCAGCAGTGCTTACCGGGGAGGTAACTATGGCTACACCTTC. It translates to CASSAYRGGNYGYTF.